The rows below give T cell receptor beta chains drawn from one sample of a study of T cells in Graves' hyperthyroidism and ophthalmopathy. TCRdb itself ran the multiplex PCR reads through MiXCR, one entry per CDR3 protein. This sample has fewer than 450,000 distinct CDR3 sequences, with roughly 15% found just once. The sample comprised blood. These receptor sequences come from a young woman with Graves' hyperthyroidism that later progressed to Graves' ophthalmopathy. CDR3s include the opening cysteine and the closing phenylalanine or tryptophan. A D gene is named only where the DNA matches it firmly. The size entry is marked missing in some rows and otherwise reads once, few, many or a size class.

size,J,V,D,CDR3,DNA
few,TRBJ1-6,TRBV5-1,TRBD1,CASSLGQGAWPLHF,TGCGCCAGCAGCTTGGGACAGGGGGCCTGGCCCCTCCACTTT
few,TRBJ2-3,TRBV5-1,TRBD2,CASNSGPSGGVEDTQYF,TGCGCCAGCAACTCCGGGCCTAGCGGGGGGGTCGAGGATACGCAGTATTTT
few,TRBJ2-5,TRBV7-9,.,CASSITNWTWRQETQYF,TGTGCCAGCAGCATCACTAATTGGACCTGGAGACAAGAGACCCAGTACTTC
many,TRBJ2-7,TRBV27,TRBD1,CASTRTGGSYEQYF,TGTGCCAGCACCAGAACAGGGGGCTCCTACGAGCAGTACTTC
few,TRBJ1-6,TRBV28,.,CASSLDGLPLHF,TGTGCCAGCAGTTTGGACGGCCTTCCCCTCCACTTT
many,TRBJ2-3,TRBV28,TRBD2,CASSLGEPGLVADTQYF,TGTGCCAGCAGCCTAGGGGAGCCGGGACTAGTAGCAGATACGCAGTATTTT
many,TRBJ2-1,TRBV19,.,CASSWGSSYNEQFF,TGTGCCAGTAGTTGGGGGAGCTCCTACAATGAGCAGTTCTTC
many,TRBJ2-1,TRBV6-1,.,CASSEGDTGNEQFF,TGTGCCAGCAGTGAAGGGGACACCGGTAATGAGCAGTTCTTC
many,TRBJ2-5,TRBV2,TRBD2,CASSEDSSGGVIGWTQYF,TGTGCCAGCAGTGAAGATTCTAGCGGGGGGGTGATTGGATGGACCCAGTACTTC
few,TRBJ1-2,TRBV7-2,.,CASTTTIRSGYGYTF,TGTGCCAGCACCACAACCATTCGGAGTGGCTATGGCTACACCTTC
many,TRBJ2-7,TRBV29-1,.,CSAQGIHYEQYF,TGCAGCGCCCAGGGGATTCACTACGAGCAGTACTTC
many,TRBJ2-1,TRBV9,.,CASSVAARASEQFF,TGTGCCAGCAGCGTAGCCGCGCGTGCCAGTGAGCAGTTCTTC
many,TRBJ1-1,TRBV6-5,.,CASSYNAAGNTEAFF,TGTGCCAGCAGTTACAACGCAGCAGGGAACACTGAAGCTTTCTTT
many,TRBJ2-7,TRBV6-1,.,CASRGMVERLYEQYF,TGTGCCAGCAGGGGGATGGTGGAGCGGCTCTACGAGCAGTACTTC
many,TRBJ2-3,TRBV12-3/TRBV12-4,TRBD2,CASSRIPVWGGGTDTQYF,TGTGCCAGCAGCCGGATACCAGTTTGGGGGGGGGGCACAGATACGCAGTATTTT
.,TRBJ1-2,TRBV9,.,CASSVDSSVNYGYTF,TGTGCCAGCAGCGTAGATAGTTCAGTTAACTATGGCTACACCTTC
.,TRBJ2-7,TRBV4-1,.,CASSLVVSNSEFSYEQYF,TGCGCCAGCAGCCTTGTTGTCTCTAATAGCGAGTTCTCCTACGAGCAGTACTTC
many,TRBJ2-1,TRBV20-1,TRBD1,CSARVGRGQYNEQFF,TGCAGTGCTAGAGTTGGCAGGGGGCAATACAATGAGCAGTTCTTC
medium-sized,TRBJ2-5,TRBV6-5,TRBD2,CASSYSASGGGAETQYF,TGTGCCAGCAGTTACTCGGCTAGCGGGGGGGGCGCAGAGACCCAGTACTTC
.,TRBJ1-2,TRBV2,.,CASSEDTGFGYTF,TGTGCCAGCAGTGAAGACACAGGGTTTGGCTACACCTTC
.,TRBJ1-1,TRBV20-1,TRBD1,CSARLTGKGDEAFF,TGCAGTGCTAGGTTGACAGGGAAAGGGGATGAAGCTTTCTTT
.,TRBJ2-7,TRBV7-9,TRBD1,CASSSAGTAKVKQYF,TGTGCCAGCAGCTCCGCCGGGACAGCTAAAGTTAAGCAGTACTTC
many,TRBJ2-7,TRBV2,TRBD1,CASSGYRDRGGHEQYF,TGTGCCAGCAGTGGTTACCGGGACAGGGGGGGGCACGAGCAGTACTTC
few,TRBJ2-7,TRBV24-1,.,CATSDQTKASDEQYF,TGTGCCACCAGTGATCAAACTAAAGCGTCCGACGAGCAGTACTTC
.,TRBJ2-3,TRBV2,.,CASSEVTGTDTQYF,TGTGCCAGCAGTGAGGTTACAGGGACAGATACGCAGTATTTT
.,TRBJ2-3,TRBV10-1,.,CASSESYIGVLKYF,TGCGCCAGCAGTGAGTCCTATATCGGGGTCCTCAAGTATTTT
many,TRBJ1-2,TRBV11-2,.,CASTVVQGPYNGGYTF,TGTGCCAGCACCGTGGTGCAGGGCCCTTATAATGGTGGCTACACCTTC
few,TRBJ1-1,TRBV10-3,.,CAISDPPALGLNTEAFF,TGTGCCATCAGTGACCCCCCGGCATTAGGACTGAACACTGAAGCTTTCTTT
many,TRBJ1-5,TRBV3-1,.,CASSQDLDQPQHF,TGTGCCAGCAGCCAAGATCTGGATCAGCCCCAGCATTTT
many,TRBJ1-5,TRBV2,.,CASSEVHGGGYQPQHF,TGTGCCAGCAGTGAAGTCCACGGGGGCGGTTATCAGCCCCAGCATTTT
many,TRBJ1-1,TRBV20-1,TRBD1,CSAREWAGGSTEAFF,TGCAGTGCTAGAGAGTGGGCAGGGGGGAGTACTGAAGCTTTCTTT
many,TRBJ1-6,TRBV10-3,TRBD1,CAISESGAGGDSPLHF,TGTGCCATCAGTGAGTCGGGGGCAGGGGGGGATTCACCCCTCCACTTT
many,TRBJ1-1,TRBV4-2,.,CASSQRLSDHEAFF,TGTGCCAGCAGCCAACGGTTGTCTGACCATGAAGCTTTCTTT
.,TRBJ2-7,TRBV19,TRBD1,CASSTDRVWADEQYF,TGTGCCAGTAGTACCGACAGGGTATGGGCGGACGAGCAGTACTTC
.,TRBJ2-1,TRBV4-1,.,CASSQVGDNEQFF,TGCGCCAGCAGCCAAGTTGGGGACAATGAGCAGTTCTTC
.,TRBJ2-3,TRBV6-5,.,CASSYSSRRLVNTDTQYF,TGTGCCAGCAGTTACTCGAGTAGACGGCTAGTGAATACAGATACGCAGTATTTT
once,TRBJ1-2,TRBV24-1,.,CATSVSPEYGYTF,TGTGCCACCAGTGTTTCCCCAGAGTATGGCTACACCTTC
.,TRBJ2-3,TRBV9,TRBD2,CASSVREGGSTDTQYF,TGTGCCAGCAGCGTAAGGGAGGGAGGGAGCACAGATACGCAGTATTTT
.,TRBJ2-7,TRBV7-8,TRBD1,CASSIDGQGSYEQYF,TGTGCCAGCAGCATAGACGGACAGGGGTCCTACGAGCAGTACTTC
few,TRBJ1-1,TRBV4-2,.,CASSQVAGNTEAFF,TGTGCCAGCAGCCAAGTGGCAGGGAACACTGAAGCTTTCTTT
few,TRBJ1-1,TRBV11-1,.,CASSWTDSGEAFF,TGTGCCAGCAGCTGGACGGACTCGGGTGAAGCTTTCTTT
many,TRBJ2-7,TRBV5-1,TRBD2,CASSQSGELMYEQYF,TGCGCCAGCAGCCAGAGCGGGGAACTAATGTACGAGCAGTACTTC
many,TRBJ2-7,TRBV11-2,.,CASSLFGRNEQYF,TGTGCCAGCAGCTTATTTGGCCGGAACGAGCAGTACTTC
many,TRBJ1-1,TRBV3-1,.,CASSQERGRNTEAFF,TGTGCCAGCAGCCAAGAGCGAGGTCGAAACACTGAAGCTTTCTTT
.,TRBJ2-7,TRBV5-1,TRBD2,CASSLDSRSGRAYEQYF,TGCGCCAGCAGCTTGGATTCGCGTAGCGGGCGTGCTTACGAGCAGTACTTC